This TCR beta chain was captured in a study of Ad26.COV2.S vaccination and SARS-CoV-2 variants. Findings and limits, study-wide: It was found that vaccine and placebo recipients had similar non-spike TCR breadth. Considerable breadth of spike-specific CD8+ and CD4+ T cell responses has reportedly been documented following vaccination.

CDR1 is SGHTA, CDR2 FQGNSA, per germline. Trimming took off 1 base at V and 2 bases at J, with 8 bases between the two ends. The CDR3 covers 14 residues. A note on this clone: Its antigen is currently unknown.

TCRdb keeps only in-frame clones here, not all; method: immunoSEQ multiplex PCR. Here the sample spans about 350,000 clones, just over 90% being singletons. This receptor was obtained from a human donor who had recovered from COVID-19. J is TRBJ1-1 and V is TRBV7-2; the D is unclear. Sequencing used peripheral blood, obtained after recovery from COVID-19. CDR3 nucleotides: TGTGCCAGCAGCTTAGTAAGGAGCAACACTGAAGCTTTCTTT. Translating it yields CASSLVRSNTEAFF.